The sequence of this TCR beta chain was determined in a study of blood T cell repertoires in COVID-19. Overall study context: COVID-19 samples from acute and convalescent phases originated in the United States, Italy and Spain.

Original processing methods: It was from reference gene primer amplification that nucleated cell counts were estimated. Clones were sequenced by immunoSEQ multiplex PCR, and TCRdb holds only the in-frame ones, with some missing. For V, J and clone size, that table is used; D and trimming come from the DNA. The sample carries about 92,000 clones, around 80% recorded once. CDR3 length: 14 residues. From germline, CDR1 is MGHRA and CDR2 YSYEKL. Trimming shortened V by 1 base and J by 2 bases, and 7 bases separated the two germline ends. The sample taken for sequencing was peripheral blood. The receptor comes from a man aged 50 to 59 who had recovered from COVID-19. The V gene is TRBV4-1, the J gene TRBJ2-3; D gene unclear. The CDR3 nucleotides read TGCGCCAGCAGCCAAGCTCTAGTCACAGATACGCAGTATTTT. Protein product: CASSQALVTDTQYF.